This T cell receptor beta chain was retrieved from a study of OX40 agonist ivuxolimab in advanced cancers. Overall study findings and caveats: Expanded clones belonging to CD8+ T cells outnumbered, on average, those of CD4+.

No patient had autoimmune disease or received systemic immunosuppression. This clone was seen once. Its cognate antigen is unknown. The repertoire was sequenced with immunoSEQ multiplex PCR; TCRdb's copy has only in-frame clones and lacks some. The sample holds fewer than 35,000 clones, roughly nine tenths seen once. Germline CDR1 and CDR2: SGHDT and YYEEEE. V was cut by 0 bases and J by 4 bases, with 6 bases left in between. CDR3 length: 13 amino acids. The clonotype comes from an adult with an advanced solid tumor such as melanoma, head and neck, liver or kidney cancer. The chain couples TRBV5-6 to TRBJ2-3, with D unresolved. Sequenced material: CD4+ or CD8+ T cells sorted from blood, taken in a trial of the OX40 agonist ivuxolimab. CDR3 protein: CASSLEAADTQYF. Written as DNA, the CDR3 is TGTGCCAGCAGCTTGGAGGCGGCAGATACGCAGTATTTT.